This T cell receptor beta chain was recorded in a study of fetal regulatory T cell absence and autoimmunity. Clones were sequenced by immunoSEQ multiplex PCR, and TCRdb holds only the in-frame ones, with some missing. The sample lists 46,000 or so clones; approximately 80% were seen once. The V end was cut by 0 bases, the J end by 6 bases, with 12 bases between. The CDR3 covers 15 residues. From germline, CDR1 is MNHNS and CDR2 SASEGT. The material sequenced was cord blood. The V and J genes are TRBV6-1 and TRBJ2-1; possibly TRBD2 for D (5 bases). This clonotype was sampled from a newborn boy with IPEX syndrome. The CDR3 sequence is CASSEAHPGSNEQFF. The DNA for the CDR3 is TGTGCCAGCAGTGAAGCGCATCCGGGATCCAATGAGCAGTTCTTC.